This T cell receptor beta chain was captured in a study of blood T cell repertoires in COVID-19. Germline V gene data show CDR1 as LNHDA and CDR2 as SQIVND (reference sequence). With 7 bases removed from V and 6 bases from J, the gap between germline ends came to 19 bases. The CDR3 runs 15 residues. This clone was detected only once. Using immunoSEQ multiplex PCR, the repertoire was profiled, and TCRdb retains in-frame clones only, with some absent. Of roughly 180,000 clones in the sample, 70% to 90% were seen once. The specimen was peripheral blood. This sequence was found in a man between 35 and 55 years old who had recovered from COVID-19. J is TRBJ2-4 and V is TRBV19; D perhaps matches TRBD2 (5 bases). For the CDR3, the DNA is TGTGCCAGTACCCCACCGGGATCAGCAGGAAACATTCAGTACTTC. It is translated as CASTPPGSAGNIQYF. The variable domain in full, completed from reference TRBV19 and TRBJ2-4, reads DGGITQSPKYLFRKEGQNVTLSCEQNLNHDAMYWYRQDPGQGLRLIYYSQIVNDFQKGDIAEGYSVSREKKESFPLTVTSAQKNPTAFYLCASTPPGSAGNIQYFGAGTRLSVL.